These 16 T cell receptor beta chains originate from one sample sequenced in a study of blood T cell repertoires in COVID-19. Sequencing used immunoSEQ multiplex PCR; TCRdb keeps in-frame clones, though not all of them. This table has roughly 430,000 clones, 88% appearing once. The source material was PBMCs or T cells enriched from blood (not recorded which). The source is a woman in her forties with acute COVID-19.

This clone was detected a few times. The chain is built from TRBV19 and TRBJ1-4; a possible D gene is TRBD1 (6 bases). The CDR3 sequence is 13 residues long. V lost 4 bases and J 6 bases, leaving 9 bases between the germline ends. Germline CDR1 is LNHDA and CDR2 is SQIVND (reference sequence). CDR3 DNA sequence: TGTGCCAGTAGTACAGGGGTGGATGAAAAACTGTTTTTT. This gives the protein CASSTGVDEKLFF.

As DNA, the CDR3 is TGCGCCAGCAGCTTGACAGGGGGCAGTGGCTACACCTTC. The encoded protein is CASSLTGGSGYTF. The genes are TRBV5-1 and TRBJ1-2, with 9 bases aligning to TRBD1. The CDR3 is 13 residues long. From germline, CDR1 is SGHRS and CDR2 YFSETQ. V shed 1 base, J shed 7 bases, and the junction held 2 bases outside the gene matches. The whole variable domain, filled in from reference TRBV5-1 and TRBJ1-2, reads KAGVTQTPRYLIKTRGQQVTLSCSPISGHRSVSWYQQTPGQGLQFLFEYFSETQRNKGNFPGRFSGRQFSNSRSEMNVSTLELGDSALYLCASSLTGGSGYTFGSGTRLTVV.

V usage is TRBV12-3 or TRBV12-4 and J usage is TRBJ2-3; 8 bases agree with TRBD2. V gave up 4 bases and J gave up 14 bases; unmatched junction bases: 8. CDR3 length equals 12 residues. The CDR3 nucleotides are TGTGCCAGCAGTTCACAGGGACTAGGACGGTATTTT. It codes for CASSSQGLGRYF.

The chain employs TRBV12-3 or TRBV12-4 and TRBJ1-2; D gene unclear. Trimming took 3 bases from V and 5 from J, leaving 7 bases between them. This CDR3 spans 12 amino acids. CDR3 in DNA: TGTGCCAGCAGTTTGAGGCAGTATGGCTACACCTTC. Translating gives CASSLRQYGYTF.

The chain links TRBV7-6 to TRBJ2-1; D is perhaps TRBD1 (6 bases). Germline-derived CDR1 and CDR2 are SGHVS and FNYEAQ. Trimming removed 5 bases at V and 10 bases at J, with 15 bases between. The CDR3 runs to 13 residues. The CDR3 region has the DNA TGTGCCAGCAGCCTCGGACAGTCAAGGGAGCAGTTCTTC. Protein product: CASSLGQSREQFF.

This clone was picked up one time. This CDR3 is CASSLASPGQGYGNIQYF. The CDR3 DNA follows: TGTGCCAGCAGCTTAGCGTCTCCGGGACAGGGGTACGGAAACATTCAGTACTTC. The V call is TRBV7-8, the J call TRBJ2-4, with 10 bases fitting TRBD1. Losses at the gene ends were 0 bases for V and 6 bases for J; bases not matched to a gene: 11. Germline V gene sequence: CDR1 SGHVS, CDR2 FQNEAQ. This CDR3 is built from 18 residues.

This chain connects TRBV2 to TRBJ1-1, with 7 bases that match TRBD1. Trimming at V came to 6 bases and at J to 1 base, leaving 2 bases not matched to a gene. The CDR3 has 13 amino acids. Germline-derived CDR1 and CDR2 are SNHLY and FYNNEI. The CDR3, as DNA: TGTGCCAGCAGCTGGACAGGGAACACTGAAGCTTTCTTT. This encodes CASSWTGNTEAFF.

This chain links TRBV11-3 with TRBJ1-2, with 9 bases identical to TRBD1. CDR1 is SGHNT, CDR2 YENEEA, per germline. This CDR3 is built from 13 residues. With 5 bases clipped from V and 4 bases from J, the junction kept 2 bases outside the gene matches. CDR3 sequence: CASSQTGGYGYTF. CDR3 in DNA: TGTGCCAGCAGCCAGACAGGGGGCTATGGCTACACCTTC.

The rearrangement joins TRBV19 to TRBJ2-5, with 8 positions matching TRBD2. This CDR3 has 12 amino acids. V trimming: 10 bases; J trimming: 5 bases; junction bases outside the gene matches: 6. From germline, CDR1 is LNHDA and CDR2 SQIVND (reference sequence). Here the CDR3 reads CATGTSGETQYF. In DNA form, the CDR3 reads TGTGCCACCGGGACTAGTGGTGAGACCCAGTACTTC.

About this clone itself: The same CDR3 also results from other DNA sequences found in this sample. V gene TRBV9 combines with J gene TRBJ2-5; the match to TRBD1 covers 9 bases. Germline V gene sequence: CDR1 SGDLS, CDR2 YYNGEE. CDR3 length equals 15 residues. The trim removed 0 bases at V and 0 bases at J, leaving 0 bases unmatched. Written as DNA, the CDR3 is TGTGCCAGCAGCGTAGGGGACAGGGACCAAGAGACCCAGTACTTC. Translated: CASSVGDRDQETQYF.

This chain joins TRBV30 and TRBJ1-6, with D hard to call. Germline loops: CDR1 GTSNPN, CDR2 SVGIG (reference sequence). Between the trimmed V and J ends, which lost 3 bases and 3 bases, there was a span of 9 bases. The CDR3 totals 14 residues. The chain's CDR3 is CAWRDPNYNSPLHF. The CDR3, as DNA: TGTGCCTGGAGAGATCCTAACTATAATTCACCCCTCCACTTT.

This chain uses TRBV27 with TRBJ1-1; 9 bases line up with TRBD1. Per the germline V gene, CDR1 is MNHEY and CDR2 is SMNVEV (reference sequence). The CDR3 is 14 residues long. The V gene end was trimmed by 8 bases and the J gene end by 1 base; junction bases not matched to a gene: 5. CDR3 region: CASRQGQGNTEAFF. The CDR3 DNA follows: TGTGCCAGCCGCCAGGGACAGGGGAACACTGAAGCTTTCTTT.

Here the CDR3 DNA reads TGTGCCTGGGAACTGACAGGTGGAGAGACCCAGTACTTC. Protein product: CAWELTGGETQYF. The chain carries TRBV30 and TRBJ2-5, with D possibly being TRBD1 (6 bases). The CDR3 totals 13 residues. The V and J ends lost 5 bases and 4 bases respectively, with 14 bases between them. CDR1 and CDR2 (germline): GTSNPN, SVGIG (reference sequence).

Written as DNA, the CDR3 is TGTGCCGCAACACTTGGGGGCCTCTCCTATAATTCACCCCTCCACTTT. Translated, it gives CAATLGGLSYNSPLHF. The chain uses TRBV2 and TRBJ1-6; perhaps TRBD1 as D (6 bases). CDR1 and CDR2 (germline): SNHLY, FYNNEI. V was cut by 11 bases and J by 0 bases, with 17 bases left in between. The CDR3 totals 16 residues.

The genes are TRBV6-5 and TRBJ2-1; the match to TRBD2 covers 9 bases. CDR1 and CDR2 (germline): MNHEY, SVGAGI. The CDR3 covers 15 residues. V lost 6 bases to trimming and J lost 0 bases; unmatched junction nucleotides: 3. The CDR3 is CASSSSGDSYNEQFF. CDR3 sequence (DNA): TGTGCCAGCAGCTCTAGCGGGGACTCCTACAATGAGCAGTTCTTC.

V usage is TRBV11-3 and J usage is TRBJ2-5; 10 nucleotides line up with TRBD1. The CDR3 length is 14 residues. Germline lookup yields CDR1 SGHNT and CDR2 YENEEA. V gave up 1 base and J gave up 7 bases; unmatched junction bases: 3. CDR3 amino acids: CASSLVRDRGTQYF. The CDR3 DNA reads TGTGCCAGCAGCTTAGTCCGGGACAGGGGGACCCAGTACTTC.